This passage covers 21 T cell receptor beta chains from one sample sequenced in a study of blood T cell repertoires in COVID-19. The method was immunoSEQ multiplex PCR; TCRdb's version includes in-frame clones alone and lacks a portion of them. The repertoire holds some 41,000 clones, roughly 85% seen once, with approximately 4% in the top ten. The sequenced material came from peripheral blood. The source is a woman between 65 and 79 years old with acute or convalescent COVID-19.

In its sample, this clone was seen a few times. J is TRBJ1-5 and V is TRBV28, with D tentatively TRBD1 (6 bases). CDR1 and CDR2 (germline): MDHEN, SYDVKM. V was shortened by 6 bases and J by 1 base, with 13 bases between the two germline ends. The CDR3 totals 15 residues. The DNA for the CDR3 is TGTGCCAGCAGACAGGGAGTAATAAGCAATCAGCCCCAGCATTTT. Amino acids: CASRQGVISNQPQHF.

This chain uses TRBV11-2 with TRBJ2-6; D perhaps matches TRBD1 (5 bases). V lost 3 bases to trimming and J lost 2 bases, with 8 bases between them. This CDR3 is 15 amino acids long. The germline CDR1 and CDR2 sequences are SGHAT and FQNNGV. The CDR3 protein is CASSFPGTGANVLTF. CDR3 bases: TGTGCCAGCAGCTTCCCAGGGACTGGGGCCAACGTCCTGACTTTC.

The gene calls are TRBV29-1 and TRBJ2-3; a weak D match, TRBD1 (6 bases). The V and J ends lost 3 bases and 8 bases respectively, with 12 bases between them. The CDR3 loop spans 12 amino acids. In germline, CDR1 is SQVTM, CDR2 ANQGSEA. This CDR3 reads CSVDPQGVTQYF. The DNA of the CDR3 is TGCAGCGTTGATCCACAGGGCGTTACGCAGTATTTT.

The chain uses TRBV6-5 and TRBJ2-2; 7 nucleotides agree with TRBD1. This CDR3 contains 10 residues. J was trimmed by 14 bases and V by 6 bases; bases with no gene match: 3. CDR1 MNHEY and CDR2 SVGAGI come from the germline V gene. Here the CDR3 reads CASRGTVLFF. CDR3 bases: TGTGCCAGCAGGGGGACAGTACTGTTTTTT.

The rearrangement joins TRBV29-1 to TRBJ1-3; TRBD1 agrees at 8 bases. Germline CDR1 reads SQVTM; CDR2 reads ANQGSEA. With V trimmed by 8 bases and J by 0 bases, 6 bases remained unmatched. The CDR3 contains 14 residues. Written as DNA, the CDR3 is TGCAGCTACAGAACAGGGGGCTCTGGAAACACCATATATTTT. Protein product: CSYRTGGSGNTIYF.

This clone has only a few counts. The chain has TRBV7-6 and TRBJ1-2; 10 bases align to TRBD1. J gave up 4 bases and V 1 base, and 3 bases lay outside the gene matches. CDR3 length equals 15 residues. Germline CDR1 reads SGHVS; CDR2 reads FNYEAQ. In nucleotides, the CDR3 is TGTGCCAGCAGCTTAGACGGGGACAGGGGCTATGGCTACACCTTC. It specifies CASSLDGDRGYGYTF.

The rearrangement joins TRBV27 to TRBJ2-2; perhaps TRBD2 as D (5 bases). This CDR3 spans 11 amino acids. Germline V CDR1 and CDR2: MNHEY, SMNVEV (reference sequence). Trimming left V 7 bases short and J 7 bases short, with 7 bases between. In DNA, the CDR3 is TGTGCCAGCATGGGAGTCGGGGAGCTGTTTTTT. Its protein product is CASMGVGELFF.

This chain joins TRBV27 and TRBJ1-6; D is uncertain. The CDR3 is 14 amino acids. Germline assignment: CDR1 MNHEY and CDR2 SMNVEV (reference sequence). The V end was cut by 6 bases, the J end by 8 bases, with 14 bases between. The CDR3: CASRPVFLDSPLHF. DNA of the CDR3: TGTGCCAGCAGACCCGTATTCTTAGATTCACCCCTCCACTTT.

The rearrangement joins TRBV5-1 to TRBJ1-6; 7 bases are shared with TRBD1. The germline V gene encodes CDR1 SGHRS and CDR2 YFSETQ. The CDR3 spans 14 residues. Losses at the gene ends were 4 bases for V and 6 bases for J; bases not matched to a gene: 4. The CDR3 nucleotides are TGCGCCAGCAGCGCAAACAGGGGTAATTCACCCCTCCACTTT. Translating gives CASSANRGNSPLHF.

This rearrangement joins TRBV28 to TRBJ1-6, with no clear D. V lost 1 base to trimming and J lost 8 bases, with 9 bases between them. This CDR3 is 14 amino acids long. Germline V gene lookup returns CDR1 MDHEN and CDR2 SYDVKM. This chain's CDR3 is CASSLSPEYSPLHF. The CDR3 nucleotides are TGTGCCAGCAGTTTATCGCCAGAATATTCACCCCTCCACTTT.

The chain employs TRBV5-1 and TRBJ2-1, with a possible D match to TRBD2 (6 bases). The CDR3 runs to 15 residues. Trimming took off 3 bases at V and 1 base at J, with 11 bases between the two ends. Germline V gives CDR1 SGHRS, CDR2 YFSETQ. CDR3 amino acids: CASSSRDSSYNEQFF. DNA for the CDR3: TGCGCCAGCAGCTCCCGGGACTCATCCTACAATGAGCAGTTCTTC.

V usage is TRBV10-3 and J usage is TRBJ1-2; 9 bases match TRBD1. The germline CDR1 and CDR2 sequences are ENHRY and SYGVKD. The CDR3 runs to 13 residues. V was pared by 6 bases and J by 6 bases, with 5 bases of the junction left unmatched. The CDR3 coding sequence is TGTGCCATCAGGACAGGGGGTGGTAATGGCTACACCTTC. Its translation is CAIRTGGGNGYTF.

V gene TRBV6-2 or TRBV6-3 combines with J gene TRBJ1-1; D gene ambiguous. V lost 5 bases and J 4 bases, leaving 14 bases between the germline ends. CDR1 and CDR2 (germline): MNHEY, SVGEGT. The CDR3 runs to 14 residues. CDR3 in amino acids: CASSHPSWGTEAFF. CDR3 nucleotide sequence: TGTGCCAGCAGTCACCCTAGCTGGGGCACTGAAGCTTTCTTT.

The V and J genes are TRBV27 and TRBJ2-7; maybe TRBD1 (6 bases). Germline lookup yields CDR1 MNHEY and CDR2 SMNVEV (reference sequence). This CDR3 contains 16 residues. Trimming pared 4 bases from V and 3 bases from J, leaving 19 bases between. In DNA, the CDR3 is TGTGCCAGCAGTTCCTACGAGGACAGCAACTACTACGAGCAGTACTTC. Translated, it gives CASSSYEDSNYYEQYF.

The chain uses TRBV5-8 and TRBJ2-3; 11 bases are a match to TRBD2. This CDR3 region has 15 residues. The V gene end was trimmed by 5 bases and the J gene end by 0 bases; junction bases not matched to a gene: 2. Germline loops: CDR1 SGHTS, CDR2 YDEGEE. The CDR3, as DNA: TGTGCCAGCAGGGGACTAGCGGTTAGCACAGATACGCAGTATTTT. The encoded protein is CASRGLAVSTDTQYF. The complete variable domain, with remaining parts taken from reference TRBV5-8 and TRBJ2-3, reads EAGVTQSPTHLIKTRGQQATLRCSPISGHTSVYWYQQALGLGLQFLLWYDEGEERNRGNFPPRFSGRQFPNYSSELNVNALELEDSALYLCASRGLAVSTDTQYFGPGTRLTVL.

This chain links TRBV11-2 with TRBJ1-1; D perhaps matches TRBD1 (6 bases). In germline, CDR1 is SGHAT, CDR2 FQNNGV. V shed 2 bases and J shed 0 bases, with 10 bases lying between them. This CDR3 comprises 15 residues. In nucleotides, the CDR3 is TGTGCCAGCAGCTTACTTCGACAGGTGAACACTGAAGCTTTCTTT. It specifies CASSLLRQVNTEAFF.

This chain uses TRBV14 with TRBJ2-3; 9 nucleotides align to TRBD1. V was clipped by 5 bases and J by 2 bases; unmatched bases: 8. This CDR3 is 16 amino acids long. Germline CDR1 is SGHDN and CDR2 is FVKESK. CDR3 residues: CASSFDRGGDTDTQYF. CDR3 bases: TGTGCCAGCAGCTTCGACAGGGGGGGAGACACAGATACGCAGTATTTT.

The rearrangement joins TRBV14 to TRBJ2-7, with D perhaps TRBD2 (6 bases). The CDR3 consists of 16 residues. Looked up from germline, CDR1 is SGHDN and CDR2 is FVKESK. V was shortened by 6 bases and J by 3 bases, with 21 bases between the two germline ends. For the CDR3, the DNA is TGTGCCAGCAGTACTCATGGGGGGACGGTGGGCTACGAGCAGTACTTC. This translates into CASSTHGGTVGYEQYF. Drawing the rest from reference TRBV14 and TRBJ2-7, the complete variable domain is EAGVTQFPSHSVIEKGQTVTLRCDPISGHDNLYWYRRVMGKEIKFLLHFVKESKQDESGMPNNRFLAERTGGTYSTLKVQPAELEDSGVYFCASSTHGGTVGYEQYFGPGTRLTVT.

The chain uses TRBV4-1 and TRBJ1-5; possibly TRBD1 for D (5 bases). CDR3 length: 16 amino acids. The germline V gene has CDR1 MGHRA and CDR2 YSYEKL. V lost 1 base and J 1 base, leaving 11 bases between the germline ends. Here the CDR3 DNA reads TGCGCCAGCAGCCAAGTAGAGCAGGGAAGCAATCAGCCCCAGCATTTT. It specifies CASSQVEQGSNQPQHF.

This chain joins TRBV7-9 and TRBJ1-2, with D tentatively TRBD1 (5 bases). This CDR3 contains 11 residues. Germline V gives CDR1 SEHNR, CDR2 FQNEAQ (reference sequence). Trimming stripped 2 bases from V and 8 bases from J, with 6 bases between. The CDR3 coding sequence is TGTGCCAGCAGCTTACAGGGAGGCTACACCTTC. Protein product: CASSLQGGYTF.

This clone appeared a few times. The chain joins TRBV10-2 to TRBJ2-1; 7 bases fit TRBD2. The V and J ends lost 8 bases and 7 bases, in that order; junction bases with no gene match: 14. Germline V gene lookup returns CDR1 WSHSY and CDR2 SAAADI. This CDR3 is built from 15 residues. The CDR3 region is CASQPGEGVINEQFF. In nucleotides, the CDR3 is TGCGCCAGCCAGCCGGGGGAGGGAGTGATAAATGAGCAGTTCTTC.